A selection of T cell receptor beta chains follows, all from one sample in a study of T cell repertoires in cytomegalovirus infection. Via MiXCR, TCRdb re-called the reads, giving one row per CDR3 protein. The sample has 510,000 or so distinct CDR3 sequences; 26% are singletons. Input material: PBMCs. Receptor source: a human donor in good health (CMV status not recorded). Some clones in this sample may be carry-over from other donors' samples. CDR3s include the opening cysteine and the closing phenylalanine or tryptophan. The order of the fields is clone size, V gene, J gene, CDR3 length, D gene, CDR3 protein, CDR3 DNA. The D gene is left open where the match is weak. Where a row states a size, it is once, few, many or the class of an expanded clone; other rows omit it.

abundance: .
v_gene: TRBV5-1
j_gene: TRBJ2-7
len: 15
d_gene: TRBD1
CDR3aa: CASSAGQGAAYEQYF
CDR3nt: TGCGCCAGCAGCGCCGGACAGGGGGCGGCCTACGAGCAGTACTTC

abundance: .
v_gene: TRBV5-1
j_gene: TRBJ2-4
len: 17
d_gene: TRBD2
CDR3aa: CASSPGSSGLAKNIQYF
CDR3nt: TGCGCCAGCAGCCCAGGTTCTAGCGGTTTAGCCAAAAACATTCAGTACTTC

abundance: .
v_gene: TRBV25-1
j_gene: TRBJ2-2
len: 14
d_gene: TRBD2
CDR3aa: CASALAPNTGELFF
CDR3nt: TGTGCCAGCGCACTAGCGCCGAACACCGGGGAGCTGTTTTTT

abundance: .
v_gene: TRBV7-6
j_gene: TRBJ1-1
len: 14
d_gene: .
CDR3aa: CASSPRGMNTEAFF
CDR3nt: TGTGCCAGCAGCCCCAGAGGGATGAACACTGAAGCTTTCTTT

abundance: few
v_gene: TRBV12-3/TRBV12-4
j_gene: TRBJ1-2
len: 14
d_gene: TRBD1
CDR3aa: CASSFSGRGHGYTF
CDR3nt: TGTGCCAGCAGTTTTAGCGGCAGGGGGCATGGCTACACCTTC

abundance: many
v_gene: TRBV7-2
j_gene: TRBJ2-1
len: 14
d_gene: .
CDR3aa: CASSADSSYNEQFF
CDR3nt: TGTGCCAGCAGCGCGGACAGCTCCTACAATGAGCAGTTCTTC

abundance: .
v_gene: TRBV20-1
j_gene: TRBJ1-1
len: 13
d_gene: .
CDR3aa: CSAVPGARTEAFF
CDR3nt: TGCAGTGCTGTTCCCGGGGCGCGCACTGAAGCTTTCTTT

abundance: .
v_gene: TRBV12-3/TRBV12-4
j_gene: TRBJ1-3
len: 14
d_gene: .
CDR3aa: CASSLSQAGNTIYF
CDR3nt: TGTGCCAGCAGTTTATCCCAGGCTGGAAACACCATATATTTT

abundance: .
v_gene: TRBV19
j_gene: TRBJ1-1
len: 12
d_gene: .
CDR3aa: CASSQQNTEAFF
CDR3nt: TGTGCCAGTAGTCAGCAGAACACTGAAGCTTTCTTT

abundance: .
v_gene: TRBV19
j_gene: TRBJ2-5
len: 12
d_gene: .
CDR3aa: CASTGAGETQYF
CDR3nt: TGTGCCAGTACAGGGGCAGGGGAGACCCAGTACTTC

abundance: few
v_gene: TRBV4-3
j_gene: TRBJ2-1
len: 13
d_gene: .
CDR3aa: CASSHGGDAEQFF
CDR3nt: TGCGCCAGCAGCCATGGCGGGGACGCTGAGCAGTTCTTC

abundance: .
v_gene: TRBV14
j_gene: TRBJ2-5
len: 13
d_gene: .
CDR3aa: CASMKGGEETQYF
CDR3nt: TGTGCCAGCATGAAGGGGGGAGAAGAGACCCAGTACTTC

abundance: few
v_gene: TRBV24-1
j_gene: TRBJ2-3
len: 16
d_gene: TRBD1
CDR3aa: CATSETGGAGTDTQYF
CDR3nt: TGTGCCACCAGTGAGACAGGGGGCGCCGGCACAGATACGCAGTATTTT

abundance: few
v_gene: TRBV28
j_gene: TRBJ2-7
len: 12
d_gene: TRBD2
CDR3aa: CASGPIAGEQYF
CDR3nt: TGTGCCAGCGGGCCCATAGCGGGAGAGCAGTACTTC

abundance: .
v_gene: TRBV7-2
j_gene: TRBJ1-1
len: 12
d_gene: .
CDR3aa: CASSLARSEAFF
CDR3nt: TGTGCCAGCAGCTTAGCGCGATCTGAAGCTTTCTTT

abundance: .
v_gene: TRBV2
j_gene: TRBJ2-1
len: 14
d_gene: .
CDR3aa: CASSAGVPYNEQFF
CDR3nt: TGTGCCAGCAGTGCGGGGGTACCGTACAATGAGCAGTTCTTC

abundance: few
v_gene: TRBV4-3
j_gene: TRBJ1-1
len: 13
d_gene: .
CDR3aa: CASTSTRVSEAFF
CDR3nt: TGCGCCAGCACCTCGACAAGGGTATCTGAAGCTTTCTTT

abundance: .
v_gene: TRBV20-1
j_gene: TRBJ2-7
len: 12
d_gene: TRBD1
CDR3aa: CSGGDSRVEQYF
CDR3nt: TGCAGTGGTGGGGACAGTCGAGTTGAGCAGTACTTC

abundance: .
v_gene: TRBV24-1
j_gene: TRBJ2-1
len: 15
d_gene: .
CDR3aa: CATSNTGGGFNEQFF
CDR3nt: TGTGCCACCAGTAATACAGGGGGGGGCTTCAATGAGCAGTTCTTC

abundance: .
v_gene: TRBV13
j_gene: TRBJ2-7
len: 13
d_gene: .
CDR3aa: CASSYSPIYEQYF
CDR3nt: TGTGCCAGCAGCTACAGCCCGATCTACGAGCAGTACTTC

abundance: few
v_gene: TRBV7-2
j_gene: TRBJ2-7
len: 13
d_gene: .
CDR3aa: CASSTPNYYEQYF
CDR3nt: TGTGCCAGCAGCACCCCAAACTACTACGAGCAGTACTTC

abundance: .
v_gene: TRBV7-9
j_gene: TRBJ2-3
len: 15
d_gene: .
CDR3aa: CASTFGGPLSDTQYF
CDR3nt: TGTGCCAGCACCTTTGGAGGGCCATTGTCAGATACGCAGTATTTT

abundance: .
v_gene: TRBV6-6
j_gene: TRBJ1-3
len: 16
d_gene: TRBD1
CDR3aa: CASSYSTGPSGNTIYF
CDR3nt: TGTGCCAGCAGTTACTCGACAGGGCCCTCTGGAAACACCATATATTTT

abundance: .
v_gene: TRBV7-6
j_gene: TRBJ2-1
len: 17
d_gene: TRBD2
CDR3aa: CASSWKSGSISYNEQFF
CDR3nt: TGTGCCAGCAGCTGGAAAAGCGGGAGTATATCCTACAATGAGCAGTTCTTC

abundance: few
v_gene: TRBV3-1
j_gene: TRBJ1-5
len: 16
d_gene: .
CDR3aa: CASSQDSRGSNQPQHF
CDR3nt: TGTGCCAGCAGCCAAGATTCCCGGGGGAGCAATCAGCCCCAGCATTTT

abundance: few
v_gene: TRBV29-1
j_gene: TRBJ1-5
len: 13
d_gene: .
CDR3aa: CSVELGVNQPQHF
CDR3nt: TGCAGCGTAGAACTGGGGGTTAATCAGCCCCAGCATTTT

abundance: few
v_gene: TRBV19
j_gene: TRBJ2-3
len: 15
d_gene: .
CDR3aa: CASSISGSRTDTQYF
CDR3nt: TGTGCCAGTAGTATCTCGGGGTCTCGCACAGATACGCAGTATTTT

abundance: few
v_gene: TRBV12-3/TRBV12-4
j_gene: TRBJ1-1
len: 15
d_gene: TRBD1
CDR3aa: CASSLLGQGVSEAFF
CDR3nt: TGTGCCAGCAGTTTATTAGGCCAGGGGGTGTCTGAAGCTTTCTTT

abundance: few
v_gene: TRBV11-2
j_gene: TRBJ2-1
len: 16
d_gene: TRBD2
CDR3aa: CASSGHSGRSYNEQFF
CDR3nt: TGTGCCAGCAGCGGACACAGCGGGAGGTCCTACAATGAGCAGTTCTTC

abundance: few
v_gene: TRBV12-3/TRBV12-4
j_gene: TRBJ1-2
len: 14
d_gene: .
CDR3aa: CASSLSGKNYGYTF
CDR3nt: TGTGCCAGCAGTTTATCTGGGAAGAACTATGGCTACACCTTC

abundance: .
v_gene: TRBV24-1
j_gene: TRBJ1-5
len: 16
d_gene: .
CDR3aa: CATSDFRGFGNQPQHF
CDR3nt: TGTGCCACCAGTGATTTCCGGGGCTTTGGGAATCAGCCCCAGCATTTT

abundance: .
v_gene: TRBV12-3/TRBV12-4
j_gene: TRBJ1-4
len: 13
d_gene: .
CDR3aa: CASSSQGWDILFF
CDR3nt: TGTGCCAGCAGTTCACAGGGATGGGATATACTGTTTTTT

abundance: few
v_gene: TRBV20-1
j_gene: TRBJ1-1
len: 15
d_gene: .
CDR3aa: CSATNQGRVNTEAFF
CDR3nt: TGCAGTGCTACTAACCAGGGTAGGGTGAACACTGAAGCTTTCTTT

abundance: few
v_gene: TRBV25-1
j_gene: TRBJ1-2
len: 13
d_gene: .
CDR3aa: CASSESTEEGYTF
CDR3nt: TGTGCCAGCAGTGAATCAACCGAAGAAGGCTACACCTTC

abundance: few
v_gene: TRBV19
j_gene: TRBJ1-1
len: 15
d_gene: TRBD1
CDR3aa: CASMSGGAMNTEAFF
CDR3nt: TGTGCCAGTATGTCAGGGGGCGCGATGAACACTGAAGCTTTCTTT

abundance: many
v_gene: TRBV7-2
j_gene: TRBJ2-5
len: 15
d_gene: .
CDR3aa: CASSPRTAQEETQYF
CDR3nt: TGTGCCAGCAGCCCGCGGACTGCTCAAGAGGAGACCCAGTACTTC

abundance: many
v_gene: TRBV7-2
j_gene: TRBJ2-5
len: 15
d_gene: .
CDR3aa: CASSRTAGLSETQYF
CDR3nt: TGTGCCAGCAGCCGAACCGCGGGGCTATCAGAGACCCAGTACTTC

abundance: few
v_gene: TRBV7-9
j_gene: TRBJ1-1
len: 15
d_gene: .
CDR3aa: CASSFEGMVNTEAFF
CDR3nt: TGTGCCAGCAGCTTCGAGGGGATGGTGAACACTGAAGCTTTCTTT

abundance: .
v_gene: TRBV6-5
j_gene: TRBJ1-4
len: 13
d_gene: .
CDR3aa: CASSYTGGEKLFF
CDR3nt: TGTGCCAGCAGTTACACGGGCGGTGAAAAACTGTTTTTT